The source of this T cell receptor (beta chain) is a study of blood T cells in healthy people across ages. A second PCR of roughly 7 to 11 cycles used a sample-barcoded 5' primer and a J-beta primer mix. Each CDR3 protein gets one entry after TCRdb re-called the 5' RACE reads with MiXCR. The repertoire holds 1.4 million to 1.5 million distinct CDR3 sequences, with 35% to 45% as singletons. CDR1 and CDR2 (germline): DFQATT, SNEGSKA (reference sequence). The CDR3 covers 12 residues. The trim removed 5 bases at V and 1 base at J, leaving 2 bases unmatched. The rearrangement links TRBV20-1 to TRBJ2-7; 7 bases match TRBD2. The sequenced sample was blood. The origin of this receptor is a woman under 30 in good health. CDR3 DNA sequence: TGCAGTGCTGGGGGGGGGTCCTACGAGCAGTACTTC. It codes for CSAGGGSYEQYF.